This entry is about one T cell receptor (beta chain). Its specificity is unknown. Nominal health characterized the donors when sampled, though unrecorded immune exposures were likely. From germline, CDR1 is SGHRS and CDR2 YFSETQ. V was cut by 0 bases and J by 6 bases, with 15 bases left in between. This CDR3 contains 15 residues. This sample is drawn from a study of cytomegalovirus exposure and HLA in healthy donors. Overall study context: An analysis done earlier identified almost 120 million unique TCR beta sequences from 200 million or so T cells.

Study-wide results and caveats: Common viral pathogens (according to a later analysis) appeared linked to several of the most significant clusters.

The PCR ran on 60 Vbeta and 13 Jbeta primers. The data were produced by immunoSEQ multiplex PCR, yet TCRdb's version contains in-frame clones alone and is incomplete. Of 120,000 or so clones detected, about four fifths appear once; the ten largest clones hold roughly 4%. Sequencing was done on a sample of PBMCs. This chain connects TRBV5-1 to TRBJ1-1, with D uncertain. This TCR derives from a woman aged 40 to 49 in good health and CMV-seropositive. The CDR3 loop reads CASSLEGGVIAEAFF. CDR3 bases: TGCGCCAGCAGCTTGGAAGGAGGTGTGATCGCTGAAGCTTTCTTT.